The table lists the clone carrying this T cell receptor beta chain with many counts. The antigen remains unidentified. Via MiXCR, TCRdb re-called the 5' RACE reads, giving one row per CDR3 protein. Here the sample spans a few hundred thousand distinct CDR3 sequences, roughly a quarter being singletons. The CDR3 is made up of 13 amino acids. Per germline, CDR1 DFQATT and CDR2 SNEGSKA (reference sequence). Trimming cost V 5 bases and J 4 bases; bases outside gene matches: 2. This entry comes from a study of CD8 T cells in ankylosing spondylitis. The study, taken as a whole, reports: Ankylosing spondylitis blood appeared to carry a characteristic TCR beta motif of several highly homologous variants.

The specimen sequenced was blood, either unsorted or a sorted T cell fraction (not recorded which). This sequence joins TRBV20-1 and TRBJ1-6; 7 nucleotides align to TRBD1. The receptor was derived from a male donor with ankylosing spondylitis or in good health (not recorded which). The CDR3 nucleotides read TGCAGTGCTTCGGGACAGTATAATTCACCCCTCCACTTT. Its translation is CSASGQYNSPLHF.